Only a few counts were recorded for the clone carrying this TCR beta chain. The antigen is not known. V lost 1 base and J 5 bases, leaving 16 bases between the germline ends. Germline V lookup: CDR1 SGHRS, CDR2 YFSETQ. This CDR3 is built from 16 residues. This sample is part of a study of identical twins. Notes on the study in general: Possibly, invariant MAIT and iNKT cells partly confounded zero-insertion analyses. Within twin pairs, the out-of-frame alpha sequences they shared showed excess low generation probability. High-abundance cord blood beta clonotypes had fewer insertions; memory repertoires showed none.

TCRdb recomputed calls from the 5' RACE reads with MiXCR, one row per CDR3 protein. Of about 1.7 million distinct CDR3 sequences in the sample, 25% to 35% were seen once. In every case, the donor was a healthy Caucasian. The receptor's source is a newborn girl in good health. The V call is TRBV5-1, the J call TRBJ2-1, with D hard to call. Sequencing was performed on cord blood. CDR3 region: CASSLFEGSQDNEQFF. In DNA form, the CDR3 reads TGCGCCAGCAGCTTGTTTGAAGGTAGCCAAGACAATGAGCAGTTCTTC.